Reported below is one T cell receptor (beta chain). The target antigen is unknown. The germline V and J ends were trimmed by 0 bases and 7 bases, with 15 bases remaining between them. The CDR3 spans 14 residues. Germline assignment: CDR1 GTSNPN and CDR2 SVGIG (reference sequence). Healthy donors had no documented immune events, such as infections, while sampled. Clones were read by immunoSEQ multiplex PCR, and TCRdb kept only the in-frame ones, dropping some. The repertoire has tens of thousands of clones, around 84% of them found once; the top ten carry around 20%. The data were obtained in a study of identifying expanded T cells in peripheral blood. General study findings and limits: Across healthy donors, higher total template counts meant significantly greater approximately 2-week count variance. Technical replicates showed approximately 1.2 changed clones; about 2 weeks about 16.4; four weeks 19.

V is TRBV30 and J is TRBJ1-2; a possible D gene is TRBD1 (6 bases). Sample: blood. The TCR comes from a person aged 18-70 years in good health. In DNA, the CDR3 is TGTGCCTGGAGTGTATTTACAGGGAGTTCTGGCTACACCTTC. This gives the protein CAWSVFTGSSGYTF.